The rows below give T cell receptor beta chains drawn from one sample of a study of T cell changes during pregnancy in multiple sclerosis. TCRdb keeps only in-frame clones here, not all; method: immunoSEQ multiplex PCR. The sample records 65,000 to 95,000 clones, 90% to 95% being singletons. This sample comprised peripheral blood, obtained after pregnancy. These receptor sequences come from a female donor in good health, enrolled as a control in a pregnancy study. The CDR3 runs from the conserved cysteine through the conserved F or W. D genes are given only for firm matches. The size of a clone is reported for some rows only, either as once, few or many, or as a class for expanded clones.

DNA,CDR3,size,J,V,D
TGTGCCCCCCTACCCGGCAGGGAGGCAGCGGTCAATCAGCCCCAGCATTTT,CAPLPGREAAVNQPQHF,-,TRBJ1-5,TRBV5-3,-
TGTGCCAGTAGTATTTCAGGGGTCGCCACTGAAGCTTTCTTT,CASSISGVATEAFF,-,TRBJ1-1,TRBV19,-
TGCGCCAGCAGTGATGTAGCGGGGGGTTCAGATACGCAGTATTTT,CASSDVAGGSDTQYF,-,TRBJ2-3,TRBV10-2,TRBD2
TGTGCCAGCAGCTTAGTGTGGAGGGCTAGCGGGGGGCCAGATACGCAGTATTTT,CASSLVWRASGGPDTQYF,-,TRBJ2-3,TRBV7-6,TRBD2
TGTGCCAGCGCGGTAGCGGGAGGGGAAAAGACAGATACGCAGTATTTT,CASAVAGGEKTDTQYF,once,TRBJ2-3,TRBV7-3,TRBD2
TGTGCCAGCACGAATGGTTTGGGGAGCTCCTACGAGCAGTACTTC,CASTNGLGSSYEQYF,-,TRBJ2-7,TRBV2,-
TGTGCCAGCAGCGATCTAATCTTCTACGAGCAGTACTTC,CASSDLIFYEQYF,-,TRBJ2-7,TRBV6-5,-
TGCGCCAGCAGCTTAGCCGTGCATGCTAATGAAAAACTGTTTTTT,CASSLAVHANEKLFF,-,TRBJ1-4,TRBV5-1,-
TGTGCCAGTCGGGACACTGAAGCTTTCTTT,CASRDTEAFF,-,TRBJ1-1,TRBV28,-
TGTGCCAGCAGCTTTGCGGGCGTAGGCAATCAGCCCCAGCATTTT,CASSFAGVGNQPQHF,-,TRBJ1-5,TRBV12-1,-
TGTGCCAGCAGTTCCTACAGCGGGGTCCACTCCTACGAGCAGTACTTC,CASSSYSGVHSYEQYF,-,TRBJ2-7,TRBV6-5,TRBD2
TGTGCCAGCAGCCCCGATTTGCAGGGGGCTGGTGGCTACACCTTC,CASSPDLQGAGGYTF,-,TRBJ1-2,TRBV6-5,TRBD1
TGTGCCAGCAGCCCATCACCCTTGACAGGCGGCTATGGCTACACCTTC,CASSPSPLTGGYGYTF,-,TRBJ1-2,TRBV7-3,-
TGTGCCAGCAGGGCAACTAGCGGGATTTATGAGCAGTTCTTC,CASRATSGIYEQFF,few,TRBJ2-1,TRBV7-8,TRBD2
TGTGCCAGCAGCGTAGACGGGGCCAAAAACATTCAGTACTTC,CASSVDGAKNIQYF,-,TRBJ2-4,TRBV9,-
TGTGCCAGCAGCGTGGGGACTAGCGTAACCAATGAGCAGTTCTTC,CASSVGTSVTNEQFF,-,TRBJ2-1,TRBV7-6,TRBD2
TGTGCCAGCAGCCCTGACCCGGACAGCGACTACGAGCAGTACTTC,CASSPDPDSDYEQYF,many,TRBJ2-7,TRBV5-4,-
TGTGCCAGCAGTCAGCCCGCAGGGAACGTATGGGAAAAACTGTTTTTT,CASSQPAGNVWEKLFF,-,TRBJ1-4,TRBV28,-
TGTGCCTGGGGACAGGACAATTCACCCCTCCACTTT,CAWGQDNSPLHF,-,TRBJ1-6,TRBV30,TRBD1
TGTGCCAGCGGGGGCCTAGCCGCTAATGAGCAGTTCTTC,CASGGLAANEQFF,-,TRBJ2-1,TRBV28,-
TGCGCCAGCAGCCAAGGACAGTTGGGCCAAGAGACCCAGTACTTC,CASSQGQLGQETQYF,-,TRBJ2-5,TRBV5-1,-
TGTGCCAGCAGCCTGGGACAGGCTGTTTACGAGCAGTACTTC,CASSLGQAVYEQYF,-,TRBJ2-7,TRBV5-6,TRBD1
TGTGCCAGCGGCCCTTCGAGGCTAGCCGGCTACGAGCAGTACTTC,CASGPSRLAGYEQYF,-,TRBJ2-7,TRBV6-4,-
TGTGCCAGCAGTCTACGGGACAATACTAGCACAGATACGCAGTATTTT,CASSLRDNTSTDTQYF,once,TRBJ2-3,TRBV2,-
TGCGCCAGCAGCCAAGATCCCCCGCCCGGACTAGCGGGAGTGGCAGATACGCAGTATTTT,CASSQDPPPGLAGVADTQYF,-,TRBJ2-3,TRBV4-3,TRBD2
TGTGCCAGCAGCTTAGTGGGGAGGGGGAGCTCCTACAATGAGCAGTTCTTC,CASSLVGRGSSYNEQFF,-,TRBJ2-1,TRBV7-9,-
TGTGCCACCAGCAGAGGGAACACCGGAGTAGCATTGATAGGGGAGCTGTTTTTT,CATSRGNTGVALIGELFF,-,TRBJ2-2,TRBV15,-
TGTGCCAGCAGTTTAGGGCATACCTACGAGCAGTACTTC,CASSLGHTYEQYF,-,TRBJ2-7,TRBV27,-
TGTGCCAGCAGCTTATACGAGACAGATACGCAGTATTTT,CASSLYETDTQYF,-,TRBJ2-3,TRBV7-2,-
TGTGCCAGCAGTGAATACGGACAGGGGCGGGGTGAAAAACTGTTTTTT,CASSEYGQGRGEKLFF,-,TRBJ1-4,TRBV25-1,TRBD1
TGTGCCAGCAGCTTAGTAGAGACTAGTGACACCGGGGAGCTGTTTTTT,CASSLVETSDTGELFF,-,TRBJ2-2,TRBV7-8,-